Presented here are 27 T cell receptor beta chains from one specimen sequenced in a study of T-cell reconstitution after alpha-beta-depleted transplantation in children. Unique molecular identifiers featured in how the TCRbeta library was prepared. TCRdb re-analysed the PCR reads in MiXCR, keeping a single row per CDR3 protein. The sample contains 400,000 to 450,000 distinct CDR3 sequences, 43% of which appear only once. Sequences were derived from PBMCs, sampled before TCRalphabeta/CD19-depleted stem cell transplant. The source is a girl aged 2 to 10 with aplastic anemia, due to receive a stem cell transplant.

The V gene is TRBV20-1, the J gene TRBJ2-6, with D possibly TRBD2 on 6 matching bases. Trimming cost V 5 bases and J 3 bases, with 17 bases left between them. Germline V CDR1 and CDR2: DFQATT, SNEGSKA (reference sequence). The CDR3 runs to 16 residues. CDR3 DNA sequence: TGCAGTGCTGGCGTGGTATCCGGGAGTGGGGCCAACGTCCTGACTTTC. Residues: CSAGVVSGSGANVLTF.

With regard to this clonotype: A much bigger clone sits one base away, suggesting this may be a read error. This chain connects TRBV28 to TRBJ1-1; D is undetermined. The CDR3 contains 13 residues. Germline V CDR1 and CDR2: MDHEN, SYDVKM. The CDR3 DNA is TGTGCCAGCAGTTTACGGAGGAACACTGAAGCTTCCTTT. It translates to CASSLRRNTEASF.

This clonotype came up many times. The genes are TRBV7-2 and TRBJ2-5; 7 nucleotides agree with TRBD2. This CDR3 is 17 amino acids long. Germline CDR1 reads SGHTA; CDR2 reads FQGNSA. The J segment lost 1 base and the V segment lost 5 bases, leaving 13 bases of the junction unmatched. CDR3 in amino acids: CASSPEAQAGIQETQYF. In DNA, the CDR3 is TGTGCCAGCAGCCCTGAAGCCCAAGCGGGGATCCAAGAGACCCAGTACTTC. Full variable domain (missing parts from reference TRBV7-2 and TRBJ2-5): GAGVSQSPSNKVTEKGKDVELRCDPISGHTALYWYRQSLGQGLEFLIYFQGNSAPDKSGLPSDRFSAERTGGSVSTLTIQRTQQEDSAVYLCASSPEAQAGIQETQYFGPGTRLLVL.

This clonotype was observed at least ten times. This sequence joins TRBV11-2 and TRBJ2-1; 7 bases agree with TRBD2. This CDR3 comprises 15 residues. Germline V gene lookup returns CDR1 SGHAT and CDR2 FQNNGV. Germline trimming cut 2 bases from V and 8 bases from J; bases unmatched to any gene: 9. The CDR3, as DNA: TGTGCCAGCAGCTTACCGAAGCGGGATGGGGATGAGCAGTTCTTC. This gives the protein CASSLPKRDGDEQFF.

This clonotype showed up just a few times. The chain employs TRBV12-3 or TRBV12-4 and TRBJ2-1; 9 nucleotides agree with TRBD1. V lost 5 bases and J lost 5; bases outside the gene matches: 4. CDR3 length: 14 amino acids. CDR3 protein: CASSPGQGNNEQFF. The CDR3 DNA reads TGTGCCAGCAGTCCAGGACAGGGGAACAATGAGCAGTTCTTC.

The chain carries TRBV29-1 and TRBJ1-5; TRBD1 is a possible D gene (5 bases). The CDR3 covers 12 residues. Germline-derived CDR1 and CDR2 are SQVTM and ANQGSEA. With 7 bases removed from V and 10 bases from J, the gap between germline ends came to 17 bases. CDR3 amino acids: CSAKIPGLPQHF. CDR3 nucleotide sequence: TGCAGCGCTAAAATTCCGGGACTTCCCCAGCATTTT.

This clonotype was counted a few times. The V and J genes are TRBV20-1 and TRBJ2-7; D perhaps matches TRBD1 (6 bases). Germline CDR1 DFQATT, CDR2 SNEGSKA (reference sequence). Trimming stripped 3 bases from V and 7 bases from J, with 25 bases between. The CDR3 spans 16 residues. The CDR3 coding sequence is TGCAGTGCTAGCCCTCCCCACTTACAGGGATACGGAGAGCAGTACTTC. It specifies CSASPPHLQGYGEQYF.

This clonotype was picked up many times. The chain has TRBV10-1 and TRBJ2-2; 14 bases line up with TRBD2. The CDR3 spans 17 residues. J lost 1 base, V lost 2 bases, and 0 bases had no gene match. CDR1 and CDR2 from the germline V gene are WNHNN and SYGVQD (reference sequence). The CDR3 region has the DNA TGCGCCAGCAGTGAGGGGACTAGCGGGAGGAACACCGGGGAGCTGTTTTTT. Amino acid sequence: CASSEGTSGRNTGELFF.

The sample holds one count of this clonotype. The chain combines TRBV6-5 with TRBJ2-1; tentatively, D is TRBD2 (5 bases). V gave up 2 bases and J gave up 6 bases, with 14 bases separating them. This CDR3 comprises 15 residues. Germline V gene sequence: CDR1 MNHEY, CDR2 SVGAGI. Here the CDR3 DNA reads TGTGCCAGCAGTTACGGGTGGACTCAAAGCAATGAGCAGTTCTTC. Encoded protein: CASSYGWTQSNEQFF.

This chain connects TRBV15 to TRBJ2-4, with 13 nucleotides matching TRBD2. CDR1 and CDR2 (germline): LNHNV, YYDKDF (reference sequence). The CDR3 is 19 residues long. V lost 0 bases and J lost 9; bases outside the gene matches: 14. CDR3 sequence reads: CATSREGTGLAGAQGIQYF. For the CDR3, the DNA is TGTGCCACCAGCAGAGAGGGGACTGGACTAGCGGGGGCCCAAGGCATTCAGTACTTC.

This clonotype was detected ten times or more. This chain links TRBV12-3 or TRBV12-4 with TRBJ2-6; tentative D call: TRBD2 (6 bases). The CDR3 is 15 residues long. Trimming removed 6 bases at V and 0 bases at J, with 9 bases between. CDR3 sequence reads: CASRGGSSGANVLTF. The CDR3 region has the DNA TGTGCCAGCAGAGGAGGGTCCTCTGGGGCCAACGTCCTGACTTTC.

J is TRBJ1-5 and V is TRBV18; weak D call: TRBD1 (5 bases). Germline CDR1 and CDR2: KGHSH and LQKENI. The CDR3 length is 16 residues. V lost 3 bases, J lost 5 bases, and 17 bases lay in between. CDR3: CASSPKAGTYDQPQHF. In DNA form, the CDR3 reads TGTGCCAGCTCACCGAAGGCCGGGACGTACGATCAGCCCCAGCATTTT.

V is TRBV28 and J is TRBJ2-2, with 7 bases matching TRBD1. The CDR3 loop spans 18 amino acids. The V gene end was trimmed by 0 bases and the J gene end by 6 bases; junction bases not matched to a gene: 13. CDR1 MDHEN and CDR2 SYDVKM come from the germline V gene. This chain's CDR3 is CASSLWDDREYVPGELFF. DNA for the CDR3: TGTGCCAGCAGTTTATGGGATGACAGGGAATATGTTCCCGGGGAGCTGTTTTTT. The complete variable domain, with remaining parts taken from reference TRBV28 and TRBJ2-2, reads DVKVTQSSRYLVKRTGEKVFLECVQDMDHENMFWYRQDPGLGLRLIYFSYDVKMKEKGDIPEGYSVSREKKERFSLILESASTNQTSMYLCASSLWDDREYVPGELFFGEGSRLTVL.

V usage is TRBV11-2 and J usage is TRBJ2-1; the match to TRBD1 covers 7 bases. From germline, CDR1 is SGHAT and CDR2 FQNNGV. V trimming: 5 bases; J trimming: 2 bases; junction bases outside the gene matches: 6. The CDR3 totals 15 residues. DNA for the CDR3: TGTGCCAGCAGCCCAGACAGGGTCACCTACAATGAGCAGTTCTTC. Protein product: CASSPDRVTYNEQFF.

There are a few counts of this clonotype. The rearrangement links TRBV9 to TRBJ2-1; 10 nucleotides agree with TRBD2. Germline V gene sequence: CDR1 SGDLS, CDR2 YYNGEE. The CDR3 runs 16 residues. Trimming took 4 bases from V and 3 from J; bases not matched to a gene: 7. CDR3 bases: TGTGCCAGCAGCCCCGGGCTAGCGGGAGTCTACAATGAGCAGTTCTTC. Its translation is CASSPGLAGVYNEQFF.

The chain recombines TRBV4-1 with TRBJ2-7; D is unclear. The germline V gene has CDR1 MGHRA and CDR2 YSYEKL. The germline V and J ends were trimmed by 8 bases and 4 bases, with 12 bases remaining between them. The CDR3 length is 12 residues. Here the CDR3 reads CASGPHSYEQYF. CDR3 bases: TGCGCCAGCGGACCACACTCTTACGAGCAGTACTTC.

In this sample, this clonotype turned up many times. J is TRBJ2-2 and V is TRBV12-3 or TRBV12-4, with D possibly being TRBD1 or TRBD2 (5 bases each). CDR3 length equals 15 residues. Trimming cost V 5 bases and J 3 bases, with 13 bases left between them. CDR3 coding DNA: TGTGCCAGCAGTCTGGGGGTCGCTTACACCGGGGAGCTGTTTTTT. Amino acid sequence: CASSLGVAYTGELFF.

V is TRBV6-5 and J is TRBJ1-6; the D gene is possibly TRBD1 (5 bases). Trimming stripped 2 bases from V and 9 bases from J, with 14 bases between. The CDR3 length is 15 residues. Germline CDR1 is MNHEY and CDR2 is SVGAGI. Here the CDR3 reads CASSYGARAGSPLHF. CDR3 DNA: TGTGCCAGCAGTTACGGGGCCAGGGCCGGTTCACCCCTCCACTTT.

This chain connects TRBV6-6 to TRBJ2-1; D unclear. This CDR3 comprises 12 residues. CDR1 and CDR2 (germline): MNHNY, SVGAGI (reference sequence). Between the trimmed V and J ends, which lost 6 bases and 8 bases, there was a span of 11 bases. CDR3 nucleotides: TGTGCCAGCAGCTTCACGGTGGATGAGCAGTTCTTC. Encoded protein: CASSFTVDEQFF.

The table lists this clonotype with a few counts. This chain uses TRBV3-1 with TRBJ1-2; 9 nucleotides agree with TRBD1. The CDR3 is 16 amino acids. The V and J ends lost 2 bases and 4 bases, in that order; junction bases with no gene match: 8. Germline V gives CDR1 LGHDT, CDR2 YNNKEL (reference sequence). In DNA, the CDR3 is TGTGCCAGCAGCCAAAAGGCGGGACAGGGCTCCTATGGCTACACCTTC. Residues: CASSQKAGQGSYGYTF. The entire variable domain, with the rest obtained from reference TRBV3-1 and TRBJ1-2, is as follows: DTAVSQTPKYLVTQMGNDKSIKCEQNLGHDTMYWYKQDSKKFLKIMFSYNNKELIINETVPNRFSPKSPDKAHLNLHINSLELGDSAVYFCASSQKAGQGSYGYTFGSGTRLTVV.

This chain links TRBV5-1 with TRBJ2-2; D is undetermined. This CDR3 has 14 residues. Trimming shortened V by 1 base and J by 4 bases, and 8 bases separated the two germline ends. The germline gives CDR1 SGHRS, CDR2 YFSETQ. The CDR3 region is CASSLNPLTGELFF. CDR3 nucleotides: TGCGCCAGCAGCTTGAATCCACTCACCGGGGAGCTGTTTTTT.

This clonotype was seen a handful of times. CDR3 residues: CSARDQRGSSYNEQFF. The CDR3 DNA reads TGCAGTGCTAGAGATCAACGGGGGAGCTCCTACAATGAGCAGTTCTTC. The J gene is TRBJ2-1, the V gene TRBV20-1; D might be TRBD2 (6 bases). Trimming removed 0 bases at V and 0 bases at J, with 12 bases between. Germline V gives CDR1 DFQATT, CDR2 SNEGSKA (reference sequence). The CDR3 is made up of 16 amino acids.

This clonotype was counted many times. V and J are TRBV5-1 and TRBJ2-7, with 7 bases identical to TRBD1. Germline lookup yields CDR1 SGHRS and CDR2 YFSETQ. The J segment lost 4 bases and the V segment lost 2 bases, leaving 6 bases of the junction unmatched. This CDR3 comprises 14 residues. CDR3 sequence: CASSFTDRAYEQYF. In nucleotides, the CDR3 is TGCGCCAGCAGCTTTACCGACAGGGCGTACGAGCAGTACTTC. The full variable domain, rest sourced from reference TRBV5-1 and TRBJ2-7, is KAGVTQTPRYLIKTRGQQVTLSCSPISGHRSVSWYQQTPGQGLQFLFEYFSETQRNKGNFPGRFSGRQFSNSRSEMNVSTLELGDSALYLCASSFTDRAYEQYFGPGTRLTVT.

This clonotype has just a few counts. The gene calls are TRBV6-5 and TRBJ2-1; 8 bases map to TRBD2. The germline V gene has CDR1 MNHEY and CDR2 SVGAGI. V lost 4 bases to trimming and J lost 6 bases; unmatched junction nucleotides: 8. The CDR3 is 15 amino acids. CDR3: CASSSYAGGINEQFF. The CDR3 DNA is TGTGCCAGCAGTTCTTACGCGGGAGGTATCAATGAGCAGTTCTTC.

CDR3 coding DNA: TGTGCCAGCAGGTATCGGGCCAGCACAGATACGCAGTATTTT. Translation: CASRYRASTDTQYF. V and J are TRBV12-3 or TRBV12-4 and TRBJ2-3; D is ambiguous. The CDR3 runs to 14 residues. The V end lost 6 bases, the J end lost 0 bases, and 10 bases lay between the germline ends.

The rearrangement links TRBV29-1 to TRBJ2-5; D gene unclear. This CDR3 region has 12 residues. Deletions cut 7 bases from V and 2 bases from J, with 11 bases between. Germline loops: CDR1 SQVTM, CDR2 ANQGSEA. CDR3 protein: CSGRRFQETQYF. CDR3 DNA sequence: TGCAGCGGGCGGCGGTTTCAAGAGACCCAGTACTTC.

The CDR3 DNA sequence: TGTGCCAGCAGCGTAGGACAGGGTAACACAGATACGCAGTATTTT. Translation: CASSVGQGNTDTQYF. The chain is built from TRBV7-9 and TRBJ2-3; 8 bases are shared with TRBD1. J was trimmed by 2 bases and V by 5 bases; bases with no gene match: 6. Germline-derived CDR1 and CDR2 are SEHNR and FQNEAQ (reference sequence). The CDR3 has 15 residues. Variable domain in full (rest from reference TRBV7-9 and TRBJ2-3): DTGVSQNPRHKITKRGQNVTFRCDPISEHNRLYWYRQTLGQGPEFLTYFQNEAQLEKSRLLSDRFSAERPKGSFSTLEIQRTEQGDSAMYLCASSVGQGNTDTQYFGPGTRLTVL.